Described below is a single T cell receptor beta chain sequence and its context. Its antigen is still unknown. A much larger clone differs by one base, so this may be a read error. This entry comes from a study of T cell repertoires in cytomegalovirus infection. In TCRdb, the reads were re-called with MiXCR into one record per CDR3 protein. The sample carries roughly 920,000 distinct CDR3 sequences, about a third recorded once. The sample consisted of cultured CD8+ T cells from PBMCs, taken from culture after CMV antigen stimulation. The origin of this receptor is a human donor in good health (CMV status not recorded). Some clones in this sample may be carry-over from other donors' samples.

CDR3 bases: TGTGCCAGCAGCTCCTCGCCGGGACAGGGGGCGAACGGGTATAATTCATCCCTCCACTTT. As protein: CASSSSPGQGANGYNSSLHF. The gene calls are TRBV7-2 and TRBJ1-6, with 12 positions matching TRBD1. This CDR3 spans 20 amino acids. Germline CDR1 SGHTA, CDR2 FQGNSA.